This T cell receptor beta chain was recovered during a study of OX40 agonist ivuxolimab in advanced cancers. People who had autoimmune disease history or systemic immunosuppression were excluded. Repertoires were generated with immunoSEQ multiplex PCR, while TCRdb's copy carries only in-frame clones and drops some. The table includes tens of thousands of clones, approximately 91% detected once. Trimming removed 4 bases from V and 6 bases from J; junction bases left unmatched: 9. The CDR3 covers 16 residues. Germline CDR1 and CDR2: SGHKS and YYEKEE (reference sequence). This sequence originates from an adult with an advanced solid tumor such as melanoma, head and neck, liver or kidney cancer. This material consisted of CD4+ or CD8+ T cells sorted from blood, taken in a trial of the OX40 agonist ivuxolimab. The V gene is TRBV5-5, the J gene TRBJ1-5; TRBD1 aligns across 11 bases. The CDR3, as DNA: TGTGCCAGCAGCCAGACGGGGACAGGGGGTAGTCAGCCCCAGCATTTT. Protein: CASSQTGTGGSQPQHF.